The TCR beta chain under discussion was sequenced for a study of cytomegalovirus exposure and HLA in healthy donors. Findings and limits, study-wide: Most TCR sequences showed up rarely, but some public TCRs showed up in many donors.

PCR amplification relied on 60 Vbeta primers (plus 13 Jbeta primers). Using immunoSEQ multiplex PCR, the repertoire was profiled, and TCRdb retains in-frame clones only, with some absent. This sample has 90,000 to 130,000 clones, with over 65% found just once. As regards this clone: Its antigen is currently unknown.

V lost 5 bases and J 2 bases, leaving 16 bases between the germline ends. This CDR3 spans 14 amino acids. Germline CDR1 and CDR2: GTSNPN and SVGIG (reference sequence). The specimen sequenced was PBMCs. V gene TRBV30 combines with J gene TRBJ2-7, with a tentative D call TRBD1 (7 bases). This TCR came from a woman aged 25 to 39 in good health and CMV-seronegative. The CDR3 nucleotides read TGTGCCTGGGCCAGGGGGGCCTACACCTACGAGCAGTACTTC. This encodes CAWARGAYTYEQYF.